Below, one T cell receptor (beta chain) is given with its context. This entry belongs to a study of PD-L1 blockade in urothelial cancer. The overall study: Blood was subjected to analysis at 3 weeks (second dose) and 6 weeks following treatment start. Blood samples had a median of approximately 140,000 T cells, 80,000 to 85,000 unique TCRs, and clonality more than 0.075.

The length of the CDR3 is 15 residues. Germline V gene lookup returns CDR1 SGHRS and CDR2 YFSETQ. Deletions cut 4 bases from V and 5 bases from J, with 18 bases between. Sequencing was performed with immunoSEQ multiplex PCR; in TCRdb, only in-frame clones are kept and a portion is missing. The data show roughly 56,000 clones, over 75% seen once. Patient sample counts ranged from 1 to 8, pretreatment and on-treatment. The material was PBMCs, obtained around atezolizumab (anti-PD-L1) treatment. This clonotype originated in a man between 65 and 85 years old with urothelial cancer. The chain employs TRBV5-1 and TRBJ2-5; D is perhaps TRBD1 (6 bases). The CDR3 spells CASSQGMGVRETQYF. As DNA, the CDR3 is TGCGCCAGCAGCCAGGGGATGGGGGTACGTGAGACCCAGTACTTC.